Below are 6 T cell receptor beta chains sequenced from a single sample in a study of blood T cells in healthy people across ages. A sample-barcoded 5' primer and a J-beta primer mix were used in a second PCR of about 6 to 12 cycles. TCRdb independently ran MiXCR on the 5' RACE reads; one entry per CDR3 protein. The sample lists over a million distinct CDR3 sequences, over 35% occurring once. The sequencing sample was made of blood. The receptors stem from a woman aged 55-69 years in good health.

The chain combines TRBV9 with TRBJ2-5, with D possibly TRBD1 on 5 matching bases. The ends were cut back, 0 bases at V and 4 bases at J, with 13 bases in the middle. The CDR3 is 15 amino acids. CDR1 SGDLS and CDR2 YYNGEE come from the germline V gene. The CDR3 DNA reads TGTGCCAGCAGCGTAGATCAGGGTTGGTCAGAGACCCAGTACTTC. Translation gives CASSVDQGWSETQYF.

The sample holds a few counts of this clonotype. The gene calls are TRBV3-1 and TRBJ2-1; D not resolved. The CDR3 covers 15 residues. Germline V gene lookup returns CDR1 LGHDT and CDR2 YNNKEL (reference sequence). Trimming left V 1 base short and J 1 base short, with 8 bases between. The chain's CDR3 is CASSQVGDSYNEQFF. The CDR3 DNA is TGTGCCAGCAGCCAAGTTGGGGATTCCTACAATGAGCAGTTCTTC.

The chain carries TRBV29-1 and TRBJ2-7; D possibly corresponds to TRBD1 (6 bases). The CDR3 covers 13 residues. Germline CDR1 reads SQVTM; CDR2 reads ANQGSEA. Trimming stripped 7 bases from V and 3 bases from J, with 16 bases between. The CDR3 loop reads CSGVRGRGYEQYF. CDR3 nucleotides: TGCAGCGGGGTCCGGGGCAGGGGCTACGAGCAGTACTTC.

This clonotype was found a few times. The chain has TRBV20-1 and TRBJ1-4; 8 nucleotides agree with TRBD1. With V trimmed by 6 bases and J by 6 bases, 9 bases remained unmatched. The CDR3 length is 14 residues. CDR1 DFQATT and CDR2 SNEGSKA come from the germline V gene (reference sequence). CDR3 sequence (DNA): TGCAGTGCCTTCCTAGACAGGGGTGATGAAAAACTGTTTTTT. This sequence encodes CSAFLDRGDEKLFF.

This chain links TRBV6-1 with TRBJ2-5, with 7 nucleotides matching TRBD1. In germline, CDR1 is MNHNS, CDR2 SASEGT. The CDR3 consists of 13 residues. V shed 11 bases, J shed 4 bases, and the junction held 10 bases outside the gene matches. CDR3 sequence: CAAETGPSETQYF. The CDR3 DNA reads TGTGCCGCCGAGACAGGGCCTTCAGAGACCCAGTACTTC.

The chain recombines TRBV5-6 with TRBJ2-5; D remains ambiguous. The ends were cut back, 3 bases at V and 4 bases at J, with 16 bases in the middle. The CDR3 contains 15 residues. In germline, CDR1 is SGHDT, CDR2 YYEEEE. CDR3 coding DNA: TGTGCCAGCAGCTCCCCCGGTCCGGGTCGAGAGACCCAGTACTTC. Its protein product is CASSSPGPGRETQYF.